The rows below give T cell receptor beta chains drawn from one sample of a study of OX40 agonist ivuxolimab in advanced cancers. The method was immunoSEQ multiplex PCR; TCRdb's version includes in-frame clones alone and lacks a portion of them. The table lists approximately 40,000 clones, roughly 82% of them singletons, with roughly 7.1% in the top ten. This material consisted of CD4+ or CD8+ T cells sorted from blood, taken in a trial of the OX40 agonist ivuxolimab. The receptors come from an adult with an advanced solid tumor such as melanoma, head and neck, liver or kidney cancer. The CDR3 runs from the conserved cysteine through the conserved F or W. The D gene is left open where the match is weak. The size entry is marked missing in some rows and otherwise reads once, few, many or a size class.

NA | TRBJ1-3 | once | 15 | TRBV4-1 | TGCGCCAGCAGCCAAGAGAGGGGAGCTGGAAACACCATATATTTT | CASSQERGAGNTIYF
NA | TRBJ2-2 | NA | 12 | TRBV27 | TGTGCCAGTAGAGGGATCACCGGGGAGCTGTTTTTT | CASRGITGELFF
NA | TRBJ2-1 | NA | 13 | TRBV5-6 | TGTGCCAGCAGCTTGTATACCTACAATGAGCAGTTCTTC | CASSLYTYNEQFF
NA | TRBJ1-1 | NA | 15 | TRBV7-9 | TGTGCCAGCAGCCCACGGGACCCGGAGGGCACTGAAGCTTTCTTT | CASSPRDPEGTEAFF
NA | TRBJ2-1 | few | 14 | TRBV11-2 | TGTGCCAGCAGCTTAGTTGTCTCCTACAATGAGCAGTTCTTC | CASSLVVSYNEQFF
NA | TRBJ2-7 | NA | 13 | TRBV13 | TGTGCCAGCAGCTTACGGGGACGCTACGAGCAGTACTTC | CASSLRGRYEQYF
NA | TRBJ2-7 | medium-sized | 18 | TRBV5-5 | TGTGCCAGCAGCCTACGATTACCCGGGGACCCGGAATCCCACGAGCAGTACTTC | CASSLRLPGDPESHEQYF
TRBD2 | TRBJ2-1 | NA | 14 | TRBV4-3 | TGCGCCAGCAGCCAACGCGGGCTAGCGGGGCCGCAGTTCTTC | CASSQRGLAGPQFF
NA | TRBJ2-3 | NA | 21 | TRBV12-2 | TGTGCAAGTCGCGTCAAGGCCGTGCGACTAGCGGGAGGAGCTAGCACAGATACGCAGTATTTT | CASRVKAVRLAGGASTDTQYF
NA | TRBJ2-7 | NA | 15 | TRBV7-9 | TGTGCCAGCAGCTTTATCCGGGAGTCGGGGAACGAGCAGTACTTC | CASSFIRESGNEQYF
NA | TRBJ2-5 | NA | 15 | TRBV5-1 | TGCGCCAGCAGATCGGGACAAGTAATACAAGAGACCCAGTACTTC | CASRSGQVIQETQYF
TRBD2 | TRBJ2-5 | NA | 17 | TRBV9 | TGTGCCAGCAGCTCAGGGGCTAGCGGGGCCTCCGGGGAGACCCAGTACTTC | CASSSGASGASGETQYF
TRBD2 | TRBJ2-7 | NA | 16 | TRBV7-2 | TGTGCCAGCAGCTTAGCGGAAACTAGCGGGAGTGGTGAGCAGTACTTC | CASSLAETSGSGEQYF
NA | TRBJ1-1 | NA | 20 | TRBV18 | TGTGCCAGCTCACCACCGGGGGTGGATTGGGGAATTAGGGCAAACACTGAAGCTTTCTTT | CASSPPGVDWGIRANTEAFF
NA | TRBJ2-7 | NA | 13 | TRBV4-1 | TGCGCCAGCAGCCTAACCCCGGGGGTCGGACAGTACTTC | CASSLTPGVGQYF
TRBD1 | TRBJ2-7 | NA | 14 | TRBV2 | TGTGCCAGCAGTGGCTCCGGGACAGGGGTCGAGCAGTACTTC | CASSGSGTGVEQYF
NA | TRBJ1-4 | NA | 15 | TRBV5-1 | TGCGCCAGCAGGGAGGGAGGTGGAGGAAGTGAAAAACTGTTTTTT | CASREGGGGSEKLFF
NA | TRBJ2-7 | NA | 14 | TRBV2 | TGTGCCAGCAAACACCGGGACCGAGCCTACGAGCAGTACTTC | CASKHRDRAYEQYF
NA | TRBJ1-2 | NA | 17 | TRBV5-4 | TGTGCCAGCAGCTTGGATATTCCCCGGACTGGGAACTATGGCTACACCTTC | CASSLDIPRTGNYGYTF
NA | TRBJ2-7 | NA | 14 | TRBV27 | TGTGCCAGCAGTTCCATTTTCGCCGGGATCGAGCAGTACTTC | CASSSIFAGIEQYF
NA | TRBJ1-2 | NA | 17 | TRBV7-8 | TGTGCCAGCAGTGATAGAACAGGGCTACGCTCCTTCTATGGCTACACCTTC | CASSDRTGLRSFYGYTF
TRBD2 | TRBJ2-2 | once | 15 | TRBV5-5 | TGTGCCAGCAGCTTAGGGACTACGAACACCGGGGAGCTGTTTTTT | CASSLGTTNTGELFF
NA | TRBJ2-1 | NA | 16 | TRBV7-2 | TGTGCCAGCAGCGTCGACGTCGCACTATCCTACAATGAGCAGTTCTTC | CASSVDVALSYNEQFF
NA | TRBJ2-3 | NA | 11 | TRBV2 | TGTGCCAGCAGTGACTATAATACGCAGTATTTT | CASSDYNTQYF
NA | TRBJ2-5 | NA | 14 | TRBV29-1 | TGCAGCGTTGGCGGGGCTAACCTGCAAGAGACCCAGTACTTC | CSVGGANLQETQYF
TRBD1 | TRBJ2-7 | once | 15 | TRBV30 | TGTGCCTGGAGGAGCAAACAGGGGGCGGCCTACGAGCAGTACTTC | CAWRSKQGAAYEQYF
NA | TRBJ1-5 | few | 15 | TRBV2 | TGTGCCAGCAGCGTCTCCAGGGACAGCAATCAGCCCCAGCATTTT | CASSVSRDSNQPQHF
NA | TRBJ2-7 | NA | 14 | TRBV29-1 | TGCAGCGTTGAGGTCGGTTACAGCTCCTACGAGCAGTACTTC | CSVEVGYSSYEQYF
NA | TRBJ1-1 | NA | 15 | TRBV27 | TGTGCCAGCAGTTCGTACGGTCGTGGGAACACTGAAGCTTTCTTT | CASSSYGRGNTEAFF
NA | TRBJ1-1 | medium-sized | 12 | TRBV6-6 | TGTGCCAGCAGCTCTGTACAGGGTGAAGCTTTCTTT | CASSSVQGEAFF
TRBD1 | TRBJ1-1 | NA | 13 | TRBV29-1 | TGCAGCGTTAGCAGGGGGGTGAACACTGAAGCTTTCTTT | CSVSRGVNTEAFF